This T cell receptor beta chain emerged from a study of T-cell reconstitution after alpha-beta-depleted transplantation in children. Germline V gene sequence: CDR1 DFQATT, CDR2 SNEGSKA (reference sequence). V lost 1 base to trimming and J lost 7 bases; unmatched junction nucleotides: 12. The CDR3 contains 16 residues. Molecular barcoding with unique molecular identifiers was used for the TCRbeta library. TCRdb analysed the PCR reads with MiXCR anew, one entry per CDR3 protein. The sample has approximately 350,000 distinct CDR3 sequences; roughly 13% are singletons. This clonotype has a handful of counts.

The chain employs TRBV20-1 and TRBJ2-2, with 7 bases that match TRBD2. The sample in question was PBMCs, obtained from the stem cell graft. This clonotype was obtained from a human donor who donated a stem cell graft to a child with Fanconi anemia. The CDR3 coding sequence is TGCAGTGCTAGAGCCCTGGGGGGGACGGGGTACGGGGAGCTGTTTTTT. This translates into CSARALGGTGYGELFF.